One sample yielded the 21 T cell receptor beta chains listed below, sequenced in a study of OX40 agonist ivuxolimab in advanced cancers. Clones were sequenced by immunoSEQ multiplex PCR, and TCRdb holds only the in-frame ones, with some missing. The data contain roughly 70,000 clones, 80% to 90% of them singletons. The sequenced sample was CD4+ or CD8+ T cells sorted from blood, obtained in a trial of the OX40 agonist ivuxolimab. The receptors here all came from an adult with an advanced solid tumor such as melanoma, head and neck, liver or kidney cancer.

V and J are TRBV29-1 and TRBJ1-1, with 7 bases identical to TRBD1. The V gene end was trimmed by 8 bases and the J gene end by 0 bases; junction bases not matched to a gene: 9. This CDR3 is 14 amino acids long. Germline CDR1 is SQVTM and CDR2 is ANQGSEA. The CDR3 nucleotides read TGCAGCATCCCTGGGGACAGTTTGAACACTGAAGCTTTCTTT. Translated: CSIPGDSLNTEAFF.

This sequence joins TRBV2 and TRBJ1-1; unclear D gene. There are 12 residues in the CDR3. The germline V gene has CDR1 SNHLY and CDR2 FYNNEI. V shed 4 bases and J shed 0 bases, with 3 bases lying between them. DNA of the CDR3: TGTGCCAGCAGTGCCATGAACACTGAAGCTTTCTTT. Translating it yields CASSAMNTEAFF.

The chain recombines TRBV28 with TRBJ2-3, with unresolved D. CDR3 length: 14 amino acids. Germline CDR1 MDHEN, CDR2 SYDVKM. V was shortened by 2 bases and J by 0 bases, with 6 bases between the two germline ends. CDR3 in DNA: TGTGCCAGCAGTTTAGGTACAAGCACAGATACGCAGTATTTT. Translating gives CASSLGTSTDTQYF.

This sequence joins TRBV9 and TRBJ2-1, with TRBD2 matching over 11 bases. CDR1 is SGDLS, CDR2 YYNGEE, per germline. This CDR3 region has 17 residues. Trimming removed 2 bases from V and 4 bases from J; junction bases left unmatched: 8. CDR3 coding DNA: TGTGCCAGCAGCGTCGAACTATTAGCGGGAGGGTACAATGAGCAGTTCTTC. It specifies CASSVELLAGGYNEQFF. The full variable domain, in which reference TRBV9 and TRBJ2-1 provide the parts outside the CDR3, is DSGVTQTPKHLITATGQRVTLRCSPRSGDLSVYWYQQSLDQGLQFLIQYYNGEERAKGNILERFSAQQFPDLHSELNLSSLELGDSALYFCASSVELLAGGYNEQFFGPGTRLTVL.

This clone was counted between two and nine times. This rearrangement joins TRBV11-2 to TRBJ2-7, with D perhaps matching TRBD2 (6 bases). The CDR3 is made up of 14 amino acids. The ends were cut back, 5 bases at V and 5 bases at J, with 16 bases in the middle. The germline V gene has CDR1 SGHAT and CDR2 FQNNGV. Here the CDR3 DNA reads TGTGCCAGCAGCCCCCACCGACGGGAGCACGAGCAGTACTTC. It is translated as CASSPHRREHEQYF.

The V gene is TRBV7-9, the J gene TRBJ2-7; D might be TRBD1 (7 bases). The CDR3 contains 11 residues. Germline lookup yields CDR1 SEHNR and CDR2 FQNEAQ (reference sequence). V was clipped by 4 bases and J by 11 bases, with 12 bases between them. CDR3 DNA sequence: TGTGCCAGCAGCTCAGACAGGGAGGAGTACTTC. Translating gives CASSSDREEYF.

This clone has a handful of counts. The chain employs TRBV6-1 and TRBJ2-1; possible D gene TRBD1, 6 bases. Germline lookup yields CDR1 MNHNS and CDR2 SASEGT. The CDR3 has 12 amino acids. Between the trimmed V and J ends, which lost 7 bases and 7 bases, there was a span of 11 bases. CDR3 amino acids: CASIGQSNEQFF. As DNA, the CDR3 is TGTGCCAGCATCGGACAGTCGAATGAGCAGTTCTTC.

This sequence joins TRBV19 and TRBJ2-7, with unresolved D. Germline lookup yields CDR1 LNHDA and CDR2 SQIVND (reference sequence). The CDR3 contains 14 residues. V lost 6 bases, J lost 2 bases, and 14 bases lay in between. CDR3 sequence reads: CASSKLGIPYEQYF. CDR3 nucleotides: TGTGCCAGTAGCAAACTTGGGATACCCTACGAGCAGTACTTC.

The chain joins TRBV7-2 to TRBJ1-2, with 8 bases lining up with TRBD1. Germline V gives CDR1 SGHTA, CDR2 FQGNSA. The ends lost 7 bases at V and 6 bases at J; junction bases unmatched: 16. This CDR3 spans 16 amino acids. Here the CDR3 reads CASNEKASRGRDGYTF. For the CDR3, the DNA is TGTGCCAGCAACGAAAAAGCGAGCAGGGGGCGCGATGGCTACACCTTC.

This chain joins TRBV5-6 and TRBJ1-1; D is possibly TRBD1 (6 bases). Trimming cost V 2 bases and J 5 bases, with 7 bases left between them. Germline V lookup: CDR1 SGHDT, CDR2 YYEEEE. This CDR3 spans 12 amino acids. CDR3 DNA sequence: TGTGCCAGCAGCTTTGGACAGACTGAAGCTTTCTTT. Translating gives CASSFGQTEAFF.

This rearrangement joins TRBV7-6 to TRBJ2-2; TRBD1 agrees at 7 bases. Unmatched junction bases numbered 10, after V lost 5 bases and J lost 7 bases. The CDR3 has 15 amino acids. Germline V gives CDR1 SGHVS, CDR2 FNYEAQ. The DNA of the CDR3 is TGTGCCAGCAGCCCAATGACAGGGCGAGGCGGGGAGCTGTTTTTT. It specifies CASSPMTGRGGELFF.

The chain uses TRBV2 and TRBJ2-5; D remains unclear. The J call may be incorrect, as the DNA end agrees better with TRBJ2-7. CDR3 size: 14 residues. Germline V lookup: CDR1 SNHLY, CDR2 FYNNEI. The CDR3 protein is CASSPVSNSYEQYF. CDR3 in DNA: TGTGCCAGCAGCCCCGTGTCGAACAGCTACGAGCAGTACTTC.

CDR3: CAWNGWDTEAFF. The DNA for the CDR3 is TGTGCCTGGAACGGGTGGGACACTGAAGCTTTCTTT. This rearrangement joins TRBV30 to TRBJ1-1; D unresolved. In germline, CDR1 is GTSNPN, CDR2 SVGIG (reference sequence). The ends were cut back, 4 bases at V and 3 bases at J, with 9 bases in the middle. CDR3 size: 12 residues. The whole variable domain, remainder taken from reference TRBV30 and TRBJ1-1, is SQTIHQWPATLVQPVGSPLSLECTVEGTSNPNLYWYRQAAGRGLQLLFYSVGIGQISSEVPQNLSASRPQDRQFILSSKKLLLSDSGFYLCAWNGWDTEAFFGQGTRLTVV.

The chain couples TRBV27 to TRBJ2-2; 7 bases match TRBD1. This CDR3 is built from 15 residues. From germline, CDR1 is MNHEY and CDR2 SMNVEV (reference sequence). Unmatched junction bases numbered 10, after V lost 5 bases and J lost 7 bases. The CDR3 coding sequence is TGTGCCAGCAGTCCCCGGGACAGACTCCTCGGGGAGCTGTTTTTT. Its protein is CASSPRDRLLGELFF.

The chain employs TRBV7-9 and TRBJ1-5; 9 bases are shared with TRBD1. Per the germline V gene, CDR1 is SEHNR and CDR2 is FQNEAQ (reference sequence). J lost 4 bases, V lost 5 bases, and 3 bases had no gene match. The length of the CDR3 is 14 residues. DNA of the CDR3: TGTGCCAGCAGCCAGGGGACAGGGAATCAGCCCCAGCATTTT. It yields the protein CASSQGTGNQPQHF.

The genes are TRBV13 and TRBJ1-3; tentatively, D is TRBD1 (6 bases). Germline V CDR1 and CDR2: PRHDT, FYEKMQ (reference sequence). This CDR3 comprises 14 residues. V lost 0 bases and J 3 bases, leaving 6 bases between the germline ends. CDR3 loop: CASSLGQGGNTIYF. In nucleotides, the CDR3 is TGTGCCAGCAGCTTAGGACAGGGTGGAAACACCATATATTTT.

V is TRBV2 and J is TRBJ2-7, with TRBD2 identical over 12 bases. This CDR3 has 17 residues. The V gene's germline CDR1 is SNHLY and CDR2 FYNNEI. The trim removed 4 bases at V and 0 bases at J, leaving 7 bases unmatched. Here the CDR3 DNA reads TGTGCCAGCAGTGCTCAGACTAGCGGGGGATTCTCCTACGAGCAGTACTTC. Amino acid sequence: CASSAQTSGGFSYEQYF.

The chain joins TRBV27 to TRBJ2-2; D unresolved. The CDR3 length is 14 residues. Germline V gene lookup returns CDR1 MNHEY and CDR2 SMNVEV (reference sequence). The V and J ends lost 5 bases and 6 bases respectively, with 13 bases between them. CDR3 nucleotides: TGTGCCAGCAGTCCCCCTAGTTTCGCCGGGGAGCTGTTTTTT. It yields the protein CASSPPSFAGELFF.

The rearrangement uses TRBV27 and TRBJ2-7; 7 bases line up with TRBD1. The CDR3 spans 13 residues. Germline trimming cut 8 bases from V and 6 bases from J; bases unmatched to any gene: 10. CDR1 is MNHEY, CDR2 SMNVEV, per germline (reference sequence). The DNA for the CDR3 is TGTGCCAGCCAGAGACAGGGCTCGGGCGAGCAGTACTTC. Translation: CASQRQGSGEQYF.

V is TRBV19 and J is TRBJ2-5, with 8 bases fitting TRBD2. TRBJ2-7 matches the DNA end more closely, so the J call is doubtful. The CDR3 is 14 residues long. CDR1 LNHDA and CDR2 SQIVND come from the germline V gene (reference sequence). CDR3 DNA sequence: TGTGCCAGTAGTTGGCGGGGGGACTCCTACGAGCAGTACTTC. Amino acid sequence: CASSWRGDSYEQYF.

This clone was detected only once. This rearrangement joins TRBV5-4 to TRBJ2-7; no firm D call. The germline gives CDR1 SGHNT, CDR2 YYREEE (reference sequence). The ends were cut back, 1 base at V and 6 bases at J, with 8 bases in the middle. The CDR3 sequence is 12 residues long. The DNA of the CDR3 is TGTGCCAGCAGCTTGTTCGGATCCGAGCAGTACTTC. Translation: CASSLFGSEQYF.